Presented here are 19 T cell receptor beta chains from one specimen sequenced in a study of T cells after yellow fever vaccination. TCRdb re-called the 5' RACE reads through MiXCR, storing one row per CDR3 protein. The table lists about 160,000 distinct CDR3 sequences, around 7.2% of them singletons, with 2.5% in the top ten. Sequences were derived from CD4+ T cells sorted from PBMCs, sampled less than 6 days after the first yellow fever vaccination. Receptors originate from a man aged 18 to 35 who received the YFV17D yellow fever vaccine.

There are a few counts of this clonotype. The CDR3 protein is CASSHELDYNEKLFF. CDR3 nucleotides: TGTGCCAGCAGCCATGAACTAGACTATAATGAAAAACTGTTTTTT. This chain connects TRBV3-1 to TRBJ1-4, with D hard to call. Germline V CDR1 and CDR2: LGHDT, YNNKEL (reference sequence). CDR3 length: 15 amino acids. V lost 3 bases and J lost 4, with 12 bases in between. Using reference TRBV3-1 and TRBJ1-4 for the parts outside the CDR3, the full variable domain is DTAVSQTPKYLVTQMGNDKSIKCEQNLGHDTMYWYKQDSKKFLKIMFSYNNKELIINETVPNRFSPKSPDKAHLNLHINSLELGDSAVYFCASSHELDYNEKLFFGSGTQLSVL.

The CDR3 loop is CASSPRTEAYEQYV. Written as DNA, the CDR3 is TGTGCCAGCTCACCCCGGACTGAAGCCTACGAGCAGTACGTC. J is TRBJ2-7 and V is TRBV18, with D perhaps matching TRBD2 (5 bases). Germline lookup yields CDR1 KGHSH and CDR2 LQKENI. Trimming pared 3 bases from V and 2 bases from J, leaving 11 bases between. CDR3 length equals 14 residues.

This sequence joins TRBV5-5 and TRBJ1-5; 7 bases line up with TRBD1. This CDR3 is built from 16 residues. From germline, CDR1 is SGHKS and CDR2 YYEKEE (reference sequence). With V trimmed by 2 bases and J by 4 bases, 9 bases remained unmatched. This chain's CDR3 is CASSFGTATLNQPQHF. The CDR3 nucleotides read TGTGCCAGCAGCTTCGGGACAGCCACCCTGAATCAGCCCCAGCATTTT.

Remarks on this clonotype: The junction departs from the called germline gene at one end, perhaps through a read error. The chain has TRBV6-5 and TRBJ2-3; D is uncertain. The CDR3 spans 12 residues. The germline CDR1 and CDR2 sequences are MNHEY and SVGAGI. The CDR3 nucleotides read TGTGCCAGCAGCAGCAGGCCAGACACGCAGTATTTT. Its translation: CASSSRPDTQYF.

This clonotype was seen more than once but under ten times. This chain joins TRBV7-2 and TRBJ2-2; 7 positions match TRBD1. The germline V gene has CDR1 SGHTA and CDR2 FQGNSA. The CDR3 has 14 residues. J was trimmed by 6 bases and V by 7 bases; bases with no gene match: 8. The CDR3 spells CASTLDRVAGELFF. The CDR3, as DNA: TGTGCCAGCACCCTCGACAGGGTGGCCGGGGAGCTGTTTTTT.

This clonotype was picked up many times. In DNA form, the CDR3 reads TGTGCCAGCAGTGTACGAAAAGGAACGAACACTGAAGCTTTCTTT. Amino acid sequence: CASSVRKGTNTEAFF. The chain links TRBV2 to TRBJ1-1; D unclear. The CDR3 totals 15 residues. CDR1 and CDR2 from the germline V gene are SNHLY and FYNNEI. V lost 4 bases, J lost 1 base, and 13 bases lay in between.

The table lists this clonotype with many counts. The chain couples TRBV25-1 to TRBJ2-6; D uncertain. Looked up from germline, CDR1 is MGHDK and CDR2 is SYGVNS. Between the trimmed V and J ends, which lost 4 bases and 0 bases, there was a span of 13 bases. CDR3 length equals 17 residues. The CDR3: CASSALRHHSGANVLTF. In DNA form, the CDR3 reads TGTGCCAGCAGTGCTCTCCGACACCACTCTGGGGCCAACGTCCTGACTTTC.

This clonotype has only one observation. Germline is not matched at one junction end, which may reflect a read error. This chain uses TRBV28 with TRBJ2-3; possibly TRBD1 or TRBD2 for D (6 bases each). This CDR3 has 15 amino acids. Per germline, CDR1 MDHEN and CDR2 SYDVKM. CDR3 DNA sequence: TGTGCGAGCAGTTCCAGCCGGGGGCCTCCCCGGACGCAGTATTTT. Its translation: CASSSSRGPPRTQYF.

This clonotype showed up just a few times. This chain connects TRBV19 to TRBJ1-1; D unclear. The CDR3 loop spans 14 amino acids. Deletions cut 3 bases from V and 3 bases from J, with 11 bases between. Germline CDR1 and CDR2: LNHDA and SQIVND (reference sequence). The CDR3 DNA sequence: TGTGCCAGTAGTATGGTCGGGTTCGACACTGAAGCTTTCTTT. It codes for CASSMVGFDTEAFF.

This clonotype was seen many times. The chain employs TRBV5-1 and TRBJ2-5, with D unclear. The CDR3 has 15 amino acids. The ends were cut back, 4 bases at V and 1 base at J, with 14 bases in the middle. Germline values: CDR1 SGHRS, CDR2 YFSETQ. CDR3 nucleotides: TGCGCCAGCAGCCCCGGGTTAGGCTCCCAAGAGACCCAGTACTTC. Residues: CASSPGLGSQETQYF.

In this sample, this clonotype turned up many times. The junction does not match germline at one end; this may be a read error. The chain uses TRBV30 and TRBJ1-1; D might be TRBD1 (5 bases). CDR3 size: 13 residues. Germline lookup yields CDR1 GTSNPN and CDR2 SVGIG (reference sequence). CDR3 in amino acids: CAWSGQLLLGVQF. The CDR3 DNA follows: TGTGCCTGGAGTGGCCAGCTTCTTCTGGGGGTCCAATTT.

This clonotype was seen repeatedly, ten times or more. J is TRBJ2-7 and V is TRBV27, with TRBD1 matching 7 bases. Trimming took 2 bases from V and 6 from J; bases not matched to a gene: 7. Per germline, CDR1 MNHEY and CDR2 SMNVEV (reference sequence). The CDR3 spans 14 residues. The CDR3: CASSLDRALSEQYF. For the CDR3, the DNA is TGTGCCAGCAGTTTAGACAGGGCTCTCTCCGAGCAGTACTTC.

Only a few counts were recorded for this clonotype. The V and J genes are TRBV7-8 and TRBJ2-7; TRBD2 agrees at 9 bases. Germline values: CDR1 SGHVS, CDR2 FQNEAQ. There are 17 residues in the CDR3. The V and J ends lost 5 bases and 3 bases, in that order; junction bases with no gene match: 14. In DNA, the CDR3 is TGTGCCAGCAGCCGGCAAAGGGGCGGGGGGGCCTTCTACGAGCAGTACGTC. As protein: CASSRQRGGGAFYEQYV.

This clonotype was counted between two and nine times. The chain joins TRBV12-3 or TRBV12-4 to TRBJ2-1; D is uncertain. Trimming took 1 base from V and 0 from J, leaving 10 bases between them. This CDR3 has 16 amino acids. The CDR3 region is CASSLDATASYNEQFF. DNA for the CDR3: TGTGCCAGCAGTTTAGATGCGACGGCCTCCTACAATGAGCAGTTCTTC.

Ten or more counts support this clonotype. The J gene is TRBJ2-6, the V gene TRBV6-2 or TRBV6-3; the D call may be TRBD1 or TRBD2 (5 bases each). Trimming removed 8 bases at V and 0 bases at J, with 14 bases between. This CDR3 comprises 16 residues. CDR1 MNHEY and CDR2 SVGEGT come from the germline V gene. Here the CDR3 reads CASVPGRSSGANVLTF. The DNA of the CDR3 is TGTGCCAGCGTACCGGGACGGAGCTCTGGGGCCAACGTCCTGACTTTC.

This sequence joins TRBV5-1 and TRBJ1-2; D is perhaps TRBD1 (5 bases). Per germline, CDR1 SGHRS and CDR2 YFSETQ. V lost 0 bases and J lost 1, with 10 bases in between. The CDR3 consists of 15 residues. In DNA, the CDR3 is TGCGCCAGCAGCTTGGAGGCCGGGGGTAACTATGGCTACACCTTC. Its protein is CASSLEAGGNYGYTF.

V usage is TRBV7-2 and J usage is TRBJ1-4; 9 bases agree with TRBD1. J lost 7 bases, V lost 4 bases, and 7 bases had no gene match. Germline CDR1 SGHTA, CDR2 FQGNSA. This CDR3 has 15 residues. The CDR3 DNA reads as TGTGCCAGCAGCTCGACGGGGACAGGGAGTGAAAAACTGTTTTTT. Translating gives CASSSTGTGSEKLFF.

Ten or more counts support this clonotype. The CDR3 coding sequence is TGCAGTGCTAGAGATAGTGCAGGGAGGTACCAAGAGACCCAGTACTTC. It is translated as CSARDSAGRYQETQYF. V and J are TRBV20-1 and TRBJ2-5; possibly TRBD2 for D (6 bases). This CDR3 is built from 16 residues. V was trimmed by 0 bases and J by 0 bases, leaving 14 bases between them. CDR1 and CDR2 (germline): DFQATT, SNEGSKA (reference sequence).

This clonotype was observed at least ten times. The chain links TRBV7-8 to TRBJ2-2; no firm D call. This CDR3 region has 17 residues. Trimming cost V 5 bases and J 5 bases, with 21 bases left between them. Germline-derived CDR1 and CDR2 are SGHVS and FQNEAQ. CDR3 residues: CASSPRAAPSLTGELFF. The CDR3 coding sequence is TGTGCCAGCAGCCCTCGGGCCGCTCCCTCATTAACCGGGGAGCTGTTTTTT.